This T cell receptor (beta chain) was recovered during a study of blood T cell repertoires in COVID-19. Turning to the study itself: Resolution of symptoms, clearance, or two negative PCRs was present in recovered Cohort 3 donors. The United States, Italy and Spain supplied acute and convalescent COVID-19 samples.

Per the germline V gene, CDR1 is MNHEY and CDR2 is SVGEGT. This CDR3 is built from 13 residues. V shed 4 bases and J shed 4 bases, with 7 bases lying between them. Participants, roughly 18 to 90 years old, spanned 25 or so US areas. Clinical history as reported by participants underpinned cohort assignment. Repertoires were generated with immunoSEQ multiplex PCR, while TCRdb's copy carries only in-frame clones and drops some. The sample has approximately 190,000 clones, around 83% seen once. Material for sequencing was PBMCs or T cells enriched from blood (not recorded which). This sequence joins TRBV6-2 or TRBV6-3 and TRBJ2-2, with D possibly being TRBD1 (5 bases). The clonotype was recovered from a woman aged 40 to 55 in a cohort exposed to, infected with or recovered from COVID-19 (not recorded which). In DNA form, the CDR3 reads TGTGCCAGCAGTTTGGGGCTCACCGGGGAGCTGTTTTTT. This gives the protein CASSLGLTGELFF.